The 32 T cell receptor beta chains reported below all come from one sample, sequenced in a study of shared clonotypes between healthy human individuals. Profiling relied on immunoSEQ multiplex PCR, and the TCRdb table lists in-frame clones only, not all of them. The sample lists over a million clones; under 99% were seen once. The source material was naive CD4+ T cells sorted from blood. Subset specified: CD45RA+ positively selected. These receptors came from a man aged 25 to 40 in good health.

The chain links TRBV6-1 to TRBJ1-2; D not resolved. Between the trimmed V and J ends, which lost 1 base and 6 bases, there was a span of 9 bases. CDR1 MNHNS and CDR2 SASEGT come from the germline V gene. The CDR3 covers 13 residues. CDR3 bases: TGTGCCAGCAGTGAAGGCCAACGTGATGGCTACACCTTC. It encodes CASSEGQRDGYTF.

The chain combines TRBV29-1 with TRBJ2-7; no definite D call. Germline V gene sequence: CDR1 SQVTM, CDR2 ANQGSEA. This CDR3 region has 15 residues. Trimming pared 5 bases from V and 0 bases from J, leaving 17 bases between. The CDR3 reads CSVCLVPGGSYEQYF. The CDR3 DNA sequence: TGCAGCGTTTGTCTGGTGCCCGGTGGCTCCTACGAGCAGTACTTC.

V gene TRBV4-3 combines with J gene TRBJ2-7; no definite D call. The V gene lost 8 bases and the J gene lost 0 bases, with 14 bases spanning the gap. Germline CDR1 and CDR2: LGHNA and YSLEER. The CDR3 loop spans 14 amino acids. CDR3 loop: CASSKNSNSYEQYF. CDR3 nucleotide sequence: TGCGCCAGCTCCAAGAATTCAAACTCCTACGAGCAGTACTTC.

This chain uses TRBV27 with TRBJ2-3; TRBD2 matches at 11 bases. In germline, CDR1 is MNHEY, CDR2 SMNVEV (reference sequence). The CDR3 totals 16 residues. The V segment lost 0 bases and the J segment 2 bases; nucleotides outside the gene matches: 1. The CDR3 DNA reads as TGTGCCAGCAGTTTATCGGGACTAGCGGTCACAGATACGCAGTATTTT. Amino acids: CASSLSGLAVTDTQYF.

In its sample, this clone was seen once. J is TRBJ2-7 and V is TRBV15; D gene unclear. From germline, CDR1 is LNHNV and CDR2 YYDKDF (reference sequence). This CDR3 is 14 amino acids long. V lost 4 bases and J lost 0, with 10 bases in between. For the CDR3, the DNA is TGTGCCACCAGCAAGGGCGGCACCTCCTACGAGCAGTACTTC. As protein: CATSKGGTSYEQYF.

CDR3 sequence reads: CAISDRRESYNEQFF. As DNA, the CDR3 is TGTGCCATCAGTGACAGACGGGAGTCCTACAATGAGCAGTTCTTC. This chain connects TRBV10-3 to TRBJ2-1; D may be TRBD2 (6 bases). The CDR3 length is 15 residues. CDR1 is ENHRY and CDR2 is SYGVKD in the germline V gene. V dropped 3 bases and J dropped 1 base, with 10 bases sitting between them.

V gene TRBV28 combines with J gene TRBJ1-1; no clear D. This CDR3 region has 14 residues. Trimming shortened V by 6 bases and J by 7 bases, and 18 bases separated the two germline ends. Germline V CDR1 and CDR2: MDHEN, SYDVKM. In nucleotides, the CDR3 is TGTGCCAGCAGGGGCCCCTATACTGCCGGTGAAGCTTTCTTT. Residues: CASRGPYTAGEAFF. The full variable domain, with the rest looked up from reference TRBV28 and TRBJ1-1, is DVKVTQSSRYLVKRTGEKVFLECVQDMDHENMFWYRQDPGLGLRLIYFSYDVKMKEKGDIPEGYSVSREKKERFSLILESASTNQTSMYLCASRGPYTAGEAFFGQGTRLTVV.

The J gene is TRBJ1-2, the V gene TRBV27, with 7 bases identical to TRBD1. The junction had 6 bases not matched to a gene; V was cut back by 6 bases and J by 2 bases. CDR3 length equals 14 residues. Germline CDR1 is MNHEY and CDR2 is SMNVEV (reference sequence). The CDR3 sequence: CASSRTGQNYGYTF. CDR3 sequence (DNA): TGTGCCAGCAGCAGGACAGGACAGAACTATGGCTACACCTTC.

CDR3 loop: CASSAGTSGSTQYF. In DNA form, the CDR3 reads TGTGCCAGCAGTGCGGGGACTAGCGGGAGTACGCAGTATTTT. The V call is TRBV25-1, the J call TRBJ2-3; TRBD2 matches at 14 bases. The CDR3 contains 14 residues. CDR1 is MGHDK, CDR2 SYGVNS, per germline. V shed 4 bases and J 8 bases; nucleotides not matched to a gene: 2.

Comments on this clone: One end of the junction is discordant with germline, which a read error may explain. This sequence joins TRBV2 and TRBJ1-4, with D possibly TRBD1 on 5 matching bases. This CDR3 spans 12 amino acids. Germline V lookup: CDR1 SNHLY, CDR2 FYNNEI. The CDR3, as DNA: TGTGCCAGCAGTGAAGAGCCGGGGCGGCAGGTTTTT. This gives the protein CASSEEPGRQVF.

The chain recombines TRBV11-2 with TRBJ1-2; weak D call: TRBD1 (6 bases). Trimming left V 3 bases short and J 10 bases short, with 21 bases between. Germline V lookup: CDR1 SGHAT, CDR2 FQNNGV. This CDR3 contains 15 residues. The CDR3 DNA reads as TGTGCCAGCAGCTTCCGGGCGTTCGAGGGGGGGTCCTACACCTTC. Protein sequence: CASSFRAFEGGSYTF.

The J gene is TRBJ2-7, the V gene TRBV7-9; D possibly corresponds to TRBD1 (6 bases). V lost 6 bases, J lost 6 bases, and 12 bases lay in between. Germline assignment: CDR1 SEHNR and CDR2 FQNEAQ (reference sequence). This CDR3 contains 12 residues. Here the CDR3 reads CASSPQGVEQYF. The CDR3 nucleotides read TGTGCCAGCAGTCCACAGGGCGTCGAGCAGTACTTC.

This sequence joins TRBV7-2 and TRBJ2-7; tentatively, D is TRBD1 or TRBD2 (5 bases each). V was clipped by 3 bases and J by 0 bases, with 18 bases between them. The CDR3 covers 17 residues. The germline V gene encodes CDR1 SGHTA and CDR2 FQGNSA. CDR3 in DNA: TGTGCCAGCAGCTTGGGACCCCGAGGATTCAGCTCCTACGAGCAGTACTTC. Its protein product is CASSLGPRGFSSYEQYF.

The V call is TRBV7-2, the J call TRBJ1-5; D remains ambiguous. The CDR3 spans 14 residues. The germline V and J ends were trimmed by 0 bases and 4 bases, with 7 bases remaining between them. CDR1 SGHTA and CDR2 FQGNSA come from the germline V gene. The CDR3 DNA reads TGTGCCAGCAGCTTAGCGTTTGCTAATCAGCCCCAGCATTTT. Amino acids: CASSLAFANQPQHF.

The rearrangement uses TRBV14 and TRBJ2-7; 8 nucleotides match TRBD1. The V and J ends lost 4 bases and 3 bases, in that order; junction bases with no gene match: 8. Per germline, CDR1 SGHDN and CDR2 FVKESK. The length of the CDR3 is 15 residues. CDR3 sequence: CASSRAGTGFYEQYF. CDR3 sequence (DNA): TGTGCCAGCAGCCGAGCCGGGACAGGATTCTACGAGCAGTACTTC.

The chain combines TRBV20-1 with TRBJ2-4; tentatively, D is TRBD1 (6 bases). The CDR3 length is 9 residues. Germline V CDR1 and CDR2: DFQATT, SNEGSKA (reference sequence). The CDR3 DNA sequence: TGCAGCAGGGGCCCTATTCAGTACTTC. This gives the protein CSRGPIQYF.

The chain uses TRBV2 and TRBJ2-7; D gene ambiguous. The germline CDR1 and CDR2 sequences are SNHLY and FYNNEI. Trimming left V 0 bases short and J 3 bases short, with 3 bases between. There are 12 residues in the CDR3. The DNA for the CDR3 is TGTGCCAGCAGTGAAGCCATCTACGAGCAGTACTTC. Amino acids: CASSEAIYEQYF.

The chain carries TRBV11-2 and TRBJ2-5; D possibly corresponds to TRBD1 (6 bases). The CDR3 extends over 16 amino acids. The V gene lost 5 bases and the J gene lost 5 bases, with 21 bases spanning the gap. The germline CDR1 and CDR2 sequences are SGHAT and FQNNGV. CDR3 DNA: TGTGCCAGCAGCACTCGGGGCGACTCGAGGGGGGAGACCCAGTACTTC. Its translation: CASSTRGDSRGETQYF.

V usage is TRBV28 and J usage is TRBJ1-2, with a weak D call TRBD1 (6 bases). The CDR3 consists of 12 residues. Trimming removed 5 bases from V and 7 bases from J, with 11 bases in between. CDR1 and CDR2 from the germline V gene are MDHEN and SYDVKM. In DNA form, the CDR3 reads TGTGCCAGCAGTCCCCCCAGGGGTGGCTACACCTTC. The encoded protein is CASSPPRGGYTF.

The rearrangement joins TRBV7-9 to TRBJ2-1, with TRBD1 as a possible D gene (6 bases). Trimming cost V 4 bases and J 4 bases, with 14 bases left between them. Per the germline V gene, CDR1 is SEHNR and CDR2 is FQNEAQ (reference sequence). This CDR3 comprises 15 residues. The CDR3 is CASSSGAGLYNEQFF. For the CDR3, the DNA is TGTGCCAGCAGCTCAGGGGCAGGGCTTTACAATGAGCAGTTCTTC. Supplemented by reference TRBV7-9 and TRBJ2-1, the full variable domain reads DTGVSQNPRHKITKRGQNVTFRCDPISEHNRLYWYRQTLGQGPEFLTYFQNEAQLEKSRLLSDRFSAERPKGSFSTLEIQRTEQGDSAMYLCASSSGAGLYNEQFFGPGTRLTVL.

The V gene is TRBV5-6, the J gene TRBJ2-3, with D perhaps given as TRBD1 or TRBD2 (5 bases each). Germline-derived CDR1 and CDR2 are SGHDT and YYEEEE. The CDR3 is 13 amino acids. V dropped 7 bases and J dropped 2 bases, with 11 bases sitting between them. CDR3 loop: CASQGRDTDTQYF. The CDR3 DNA reads TGTGCCAGCCAGGGACGGGACACAGATACGCAGTATTTT.

The sample holds a few counts of this clone. This specimen includes other DNA sequences encoding the same CDR3. For the CDR3, the DNA is TGTGCCAGCAGTTACGGGGATCAGCCCCAGCATTTT. This sequence encodes CASSYGDQPQHF. The chain couples TRBV6-6 to TRBJ1-5; D ambiguous. The CDR3 spans 12 residues. V was clipped by 2 bases and J by 5 bases, with 4 bases between them. Per germline, CDR1 MNHNY and CDR2 SVGAGI (reference sequence).

The rearrangement links TRBV7-3 to TRBJ2-7, with 7 bases fitting TRBD1. Germline V gene data show CDR1 as SGHTA and CDR2 as FQGTGA. V trimming: 2 bases; J trimming: 3 bases; junction bases outside the gene matches: 7. CDR3 size: 15 residues. The CDR3 sequence: CASSLRRQGLYEQYF. CDR3 nucleotides: TGTGCCAGCAGCTTACGGAGACAGGGTCTCTACGAGCAGTACTTC.

J is TRBJ2-1 and V is TRBV20-1; either TRBD1 or TRBD2 may supply D (5 bases each). This CDR3 contains 10 residues. The V gene lost 5 bases and the J gene lost 16 bases, with 15 bases spanning the gap. Germline CDR1 is DFQATT and CDR2 is SNEGSKA (reference sequence). CDR3 nucleotide sequence: TGCAGTGCTCTACCCGGGACGCTTTTCTTC. Protein: CSALPGTLFF.

The chain carries TRBV9 and TRBJ2-5, with 11 bases lining up with TRBD2. CDR3 size: 19 residues. V shed 2 bases, J shed 5 bases, and the junction held 17 bases outside the gene matches. Germline CDR1 reads SGDLS; CDR2 reads YYNGEE. The CDR3 DNA reads TGTGCCAGCAGCGTTAGCGGGAGGGCCGTGGAGCAACAACGGGAGACCCAGTACTTC. The encoded protein is CASSVSGRAVEQQRETQYF.

The chain uses TRBV20-1 and TRBJ1-1, with D uncertain. This CDR3 has 11 amino acids. Germline CDR1 and CDR2: DFQATT and SNEGSKA (reference sequence). The CDR3 region is CSVEWNTEAFF. In nucleotides, the CDR3 is TGCAGCGTCGAATGGAACACTGAAGCTTTCTTT.

V usage is TRBV12-5 and J usage is TRBJ2-3; a weak D match, TRBD2 (5 bases). There are 15 residues in the CDR3. Per the germline V gene, CDR1 is LGHNT and CDR2 is FRNRAP. V was trimmed by 6 bases and J by 0 bases, leaving 13 bases between them. Here the CDR3 reads CASGSITGSTDTQYF. The CDR3 DNA sequence: TGTGCTAGTGGCTCGATTACGGGAAGCACAGATACGCAGTATTTT.

The chain links TRBV7-9 to TRBJ2-1; the D gene is possibly TRBD1 (5 bases). Trimming took off 4 bases at V and 3 bases at J, with 7 bases between the two ends. Germline CDR1 is SEHNR and CDR2 is FQNEAQ (reference sequence). This CDR3 spans 13 amino acids. CDR3 nucleotides: TGTGCCAGCAGCTCCCAGGGCTACAATGAGCAGTTCTTC. This translates into CASSSQGYNEQFF. The full variable domain, rest sourced from reference TRBV7-9 and TRBJ2-1, is DTGVSQNPRHKITKRGQNVTFRCDPISEHNRLYWYRQTLGQGPEFLTYFQNEAQLEKSRLLSDRFSAERPKGSFSTLEIQRTEQGDSAMYLCASSSQGYNEQFFGPGTRLTVL.

V is TRBV9 and J is TRBJ2-1; no reliable D call. The CDR3 is 16 amino acids. V lost 0 bases to trimming and J lost 2 bases, with 12 bases between them. CDR1 and CDR2 from the germline V gene are SGDLS and YYNGEE. DNA of the CDR3: TGTGCCAGCAGCGTAGAGGCGGTCCAGCCCTACAATGAGCAGTTCTTC. Translating gives CASSVEAVQPYNEQFF.

This chain links TRBV28 with TRBJ2-1, with D perhaps matching TRBD1 (6 bases). Germline lookup yields CDR1 MDHEN and CDR2 SYDVKM. The V end was cut by 7 bases, the J end by 13 bases, with 23 bases between. The CDR3 runs to 14 residues. CDR3 amino acids: CASKAFGQSIGQFF. DNA for the CDR3: TGTGCCAGCAAAGCCTTCGGACAGTCGATCGGACAGTTCTTC.

The CDR3 bases are TGTGCCAGCAGTTATACCCAGGGAGCAACCGGGGAGCTGTTTTTT. Residues: CASSYTQGATGELFF. The genes are TRBV6-9 and TRBJ2-2; D might be TRBD1 or TRBD2, each matching 5 bases. CDR1 is MNHGY and CDR2 is SVAAGI in the germline V gene. V shed 2 bases and J shed 5 bases, with 12 bases lying between them. This CDR3 is built from 15 residues.

The rearrangement uses TRBV29-1 and TRBJ2-7; no clear D gene. CDR3 length: 13 amino acids. The germline CDR1 and CDR2 sequences are SQVTM and ANQGSEA. V was cut by 0 bases and J by 2 bases, with 8 bases left in between. This CDR3 reads CSVEDRGAYEQYF. For the CDR3, the DNA is TGCAGCGTTGAAGATCGCGGAGCCTACGAGCAGTACTTC.